This passage covers 32 T cell receptor beta chains from one sample sequenced in a study of blood T cell repertoires in COVID-19. Using immunoSEQ multiplex PCR, the repertoire was profiled, and TCRdb retains in-frame clones only, with some absent. Of under 300,000 clones listed, more than 65% are singletons. Sequenced sample: peripheral blood. The receptors here all came from a middle-aged man who had recovered from COVID-19.

The chain links TRBV18 to TRBJ2-5; D is ambiguous. From germline, CDR1 is KGHSH and CDR2 LQKENI. CDR3 length: 14 amino acids. The V and J ends lost 2 bases and 2 bases respectively, with 9 bases between them. Here the CDR3 reads CASSPEVRQETQYF. The CDR3 DNA reads as TGTGCCAGCTCACCAGAGGTTAGGCAAGAGACCCAGTACTTC.

The chain carries TRBV25-1 and TRBJ2-2; D is perhaps TRBD1 (5 bases). From germline, CDR1 is MGHDK and CDR2 SYGVNS. V lost 11 bases and J lost 1, with 11 bases in between. The CDR3 sequence is 13 residues long. In DNA form, the CDR3 reads TGTGCCGCAACGGACAAGAACACCGGGGAGCTGTTTTTT. The encoded protein is CAATDKNTGELFF. The full variable domain, rest sourced from reference TRBV25-1 and TRBJ2-2, is EADIYQTPRYLVIGTGKKITLECSQTMGHDKMYWYQQDPGMELHLIHYSYGVNSTEKGDLSSESTVSRIRTEHFPLTLESARPSHTSQYLCAATDKNTGELFFGEGSRLTVL.

The rearrangement links TRBV3-1 (or the pseudogene TRBV3-2) to TRBJ2-2; 11 bases map to TRBD1. The germline CDR1 and CDR2 sequences are LGHDT and YNNKEL (reference sequence). The ends lost 5 bases at V and 5 bases at J; junction bases unmatched: 7. This CDR3 spans 16 amino acids. Here the CDR3 DNA reads TGTGCCAGCAGCGCCAGGGACAGGGGGTCAACCGGGGAGCTGTTTTTT. Translating gives CASSARDRGSTGELFF.

The V gene is TRBV27, the J gene TRBJ1-1, with no clear D. CDR1 is MNHEY and CDR2 is SMNVEV in the germline V gene (reference sequence). Trimming shortened V by 6 bases and J by 0 bases, and 17 bases separated the two germline ends. The CDR3 is made up of 16 amino acids. CDR3 nucleotides: TGTGCCAGCAGACTCACCGCGGGCCCAATGAACACTGAAGCTTTCTTT. It codes for CASRLTAGPMNTEAFF.

CDR3 loop: CASSLRVSGGRNEQFF. The CDR3 nucleotides read TGTGCCAGCAGCTTAAGGGTTAGCGGAGGGAGAAATGAGCAGTTCTTC. The rearrangement uses TRBV7-8 and TRBJ2-1; D is possibly TRBD2 (6 bases). Germline V CDR1 and CDR2: SGHVS, FQNEAQ. The CDR3 totals 16 residues. The V gene lost 2 bases and the J gene lost 7 bases, with 18 bases spanning the gap.

The V and J genes are TRBV9 and TRBJ1-6; no firm D call. Germline values: CDR1 SGDLS, CDR2 YYNGEE. This CDR3 contains 15 residues. V shed 1 base and J shed 7 bases, with 12 bases lying between them. For the CDR3, the DNA is TGTGCCAGCAGCGTAATTGGTGACGGGAATTCACCCCTCCACTTT. As protein: CASSVIGDGNSPLHF.

The V call is TRBV6-6, the J call TRBJ2-1; TRBD1 matches 9 bases. This CDR3 region has 16 residues. Germline V gene data show CDR1 as MNHNY and CDR2 as SVGAGI (reference sequence). The ends lost 2 bases at V and 8 bases at J; junction bases unmatched: 10. As DNA, the CDR3 is TGTGCCAGCAGTTACACGGGACAGGGCCTTTCGGATGAGCAGTTCTTC. Translation gives CASSYTGQGLSDEQFF.

The chain is built from TRBV11-2 and TRBJ2-7, with 9 bases lining up with TRBD2. Unmatched junction bases numbered 8, after V lost 4 bases and J lost 7 bases. This CDR3 contains 14 residues. In germline, CDR1 is SGHAT, CDR2 FQNNGV. The CDR3 nucleotides read TGTGCCAGCAGCTCCCGGCTAGCGGGGTTGGAGCAGTACTTC. Translation: CASSSRLAGLEQYF.

This clone was counted a single time. J is TRBJ1-6 and V is TRBV5-5; maybe TRBD1 (6 bases). CDR3 length: 16 residues. The germline CDR1 and CDR2 sequences are SGHKS and YYEKEE (reference sequence). Trimming took off 3 bases at V and 2 bases at J, with 12 bases between the two ends. CDR3 sequence reads: CASSSGRDTYNSPLHF. CDR3 sequence (DNA): TGTGCCAGCAGCTCTGGCAGGGACACCTATAATTCACCCCTCCACTTT.

The V gene is TRBV30, the J gene TRBJ2-5, with D maybe TRBD1 (6 bases). Trimming cost V 5 bases and J 5 bases, with 18 bases left between them. The length of the CDR3 is 14 residues. CDR1 is GTSNPN and CDR2 is SVGIG in the germline V gene (reference sequence). The CDR3 sequence: CAWGVGQGHETQYF. As DNA, the CDR3 is TGTGCCTGGGGGGTGGGGCAGGGGCACGAGACCCAGTACTTC.

This chain connects TRBV12-3 or TRBV12-4 to TRBJ2-5; D uncertain. This CDR3 has 13 amino acids. Deletions cut 8 bases from V and 1 base from J, with 11 bases between. CDR3 bases: TGTGCCAGCTCGACACACCCCCAAGAGACCCAGTACTTC. Protein: CASSTHPQETQYF.

The rearrangement links TRBV4-1 to TRBJ1-1; D might be TRBD1 (5 bases). The germline CDR1 and CDR2 sequences are MGHRA and YSYEKL. The CDR3 runs 15 residues. The V and J ends lost 0 bases and 0 bases respectively, with 8 bases between them. The CDR3 protein is CASSQDTGVNTEAFF. The CDR3 bases are TGCGCCAGCAGCCAAGATACGGGGGTGAACACTGAAGCTTTCTTT.

This clone was seen a single time. The V and J genes are TRBV18 and TRBJ2-1, with 13 bases aligning to TRBD2. Germline-derived CDR1 and CDR2 are KGHSH and LQKENI. Trimming at V came to 6 bases and at J to 5 bases, leaving 4 bases not matched to a gene. The length of the CDR3 is 15 residues. CDR3 bases: TGTGCCAGCTCTCGCGGACTAGCGGGAGACAATGAGCAGTTCTTC. Protein product: CASSRGLAGDNEQFF.

The chain links TRBV5-4 to TRBJ1-5; tentatively, D is TRBD1 (5 bases). Germline CDR1 reads SGHNT; CDR2 reads YYREEE (reference sequence). The V end was cut by 2 bases, the J end by 5 bases, with 14 bases between. The CDR3 is made up of 15 amino acids. As DNA, the CDR3 is TGTGCCAGCAGCTTAGCCCCCGGGACTTATCAGCCCCAGCATTTT. It yields the protein CASSLAPGTYQPQHF.

This clone has only one observation. The rearrangement joins TRBV6-2 or TRBV6-3 to TRBJ1-6, with TRBD1 identical over 7 bases. The CDR3 extends over 16 amino acids. The germline V gene has CDR1 MNHEY and CDR2 SVGEGT. V was pared by 4 bases and J by 6 bases, with 9 bases of the junction left unmatched. CDR3 amino acids: CASSFTDHRGNSPLHF. In nucleotides, the CDR3 is TGTGCCAGCAGTTTTACCGACCACAGGGGTAATTCACCCCTCCACTTT.

With regard to this clone: At one of its ends the junction is not consistent with the germline gene, which may arise from a read error. J is TRBJ1-3 and V is TRBV12-3 or TRBV12-4; maybe TRBD1 (6 bases). There are 12 residues in the CDR3. CDR3 coding DNA: TGTGCCAGCAGTCTCAATTCGCCGGGACAAGGATTT. Encoded protein: CASSLNSPGQGF.

The J gene is TRBJ2-7, the V gene TRBV6-5; TRBD2 matches 10 bases. The J segment lost 0 bases and the V segment lost 4 bases, leaving 3 bases of the junction unmatched. This CDR3 is built from 15 residues. The germline V gene has CDR1 MNHEY and CDR2 SVGAGI. This chain's CDR3 is CASSSGTSASYEQYF. DNA for the CDR3: TGTGCCAGCAGTTCCGGGACTAGCGCCTCCTACGAGCAGTACTTC.

This clone was found once. The chain has TRBV7-2 and TRBJ2-3, with 8 bases fitting TRBD1. V shed 5 bases, J shed 3 bases, and the junction held 7 bases outside the gene matches. In germline, CDR1 is SGHTA, CDR2 FQGNSA. The CDR3 totals 15 residues. CDR3 sequence (DNA): TGTGCCAGCAGCACACAGGGGGGAGGAACAGATACGCAGTATTTT. Translation gives CASSTQGGGTDTQYF.

This chain connects TRBV6-2 or TRBV6-3 to TRBJ2-1; the D gene is possibly TRBD2 (7 bases). Germline V gene lookup returns CDR1 MNHEY and CDR2 SVGEGT. V dropped 0 bases and J dropped 1 base, with 19 bases sitting between them. This CDR3 is built from 19 residues. In DNA, the CDR3 is TGTGCCAGCAGTTACTCGTTGGGGGCACCGGGGGGATCCTACAATGAGCAGTTCTTC. Translation gives CASSYSLGAPGGSYNEQFF.

The chain has TRBV11-2 and TRBJ1-6, with D possibly being TRBD1 (5 bases). Germline V gives CDR1 SGHAT, CDR2 FQNNGV. The CDR3 runs to 15 residues. Trimming pared 4 bases from V and 4 bases from J, leaving 11 bases between. As DNA, the CDR3 is TGTGCCAGCAGCTCCCGACAGTTATATAATTCACCCCTCCACTTT. This gives the protein CASSSRQLYNSPLHF.

This clone was seen at least ten times. The V and J genes are TRBV25-1 and TRBJ2-5; 13 bases agree with TRBD2. There are 16 residues in the CDR3. V shed 7 bases and J 4 bases; nucleotides not matched to a gene: 9. Germline V gives CDR1 MGHDK, CDR2 SYGVNS. The CDR3 DNA sequence: TGTGCCAGCAAAGGACTAGCGGGAGATGATGGAGAGACCCAGTACTTC. This encodes CASKGLAGDDGETQYF.

Only a few counts were recorded for this clone. The rearrangement links TRBV4-1 to TRBJ2-5, with TRBD2 as a possible D gene (5 bases). From germline, CDR1 is MGHRA and CDR2 YSYEKL. This CDR3 is 16 amino acids long. Trimming took 5 bases from V and 5 from J, leaving 21 bases between them. The CDR3 bases are TGCGCCAGCAGCTCTGACTCCCGAAGGAGGACTGAGACCCAGTACTTC. This encodes CASSSDSRRRTETQYF.

This clone occurred a few times. The rearrangement uses TRBV27 and TRBJ2-2, with 9 positions matching TRBD2. Germline-derived CDR1 and CDR2 are MNHEY and SMNVEV (reference sequence). V shed 5 bases, J shed 0 bases, and the junction held 1 base outside the gene matches. The CDR3 has 15 amino acids. The CDR3 sequence is CASSPSGTNTGELFF. The CDR3 DNA reads TGTGCCAGCAGTCCTAGCGGGACGAACACCGGGGAGCTGTTTTTT.

The J gene is TRBJ2-2, the V gene TRBV5-1, with 9 bases aligning to TRBD1. This CDR3 has 16 residues. From germline, CDR1 is SGHRS and CDR2 YFSETQ. V gave up 4 bases and J gave up 4 bases; unmatched junction bases: 8. The CDR3 here is CASSKQGAGVTGELFF. CDR3 in DNA: TGCGCCAGCAGCAAACAGGGGGCCGGCGTCACCGGGGAGCTGTTTTTT.

The rearrangement joins TRBV6-6 to TRBJ2-5; weak D call: TRBD2 (6 bases). This CDR3 comprises 14 residues. Germline assignment: CDR1 MNHNY and CDR2 SVGAGI (reference sequence). The V end lost 7 bases, the J end lost 3 bases, and 15 bases lay between the germline ends. CDR3 sequence: CASKPPPGEETQYF. In DNA form, the CDR3 reads TGTGCCAGCAAACCTCCGCCGGGGGAAGAGACCCAGTACTTC.

This chain joins TRBV5-4 and TRBJ2-1; 8 bases align to TRBD2. Germline V CDR1 and CDR2: SGHNT, YYREEE (reference sequence). V shed 2 bases and J 6 bases; nucleotides not matched to a gene: 7. CDR3 size: 15 residues. CDR3 loop: CASSFPSGGFNEQFF. The CDR3 DNA sequence: TGTGCCAGCAGCTTCCCCAGCGGGGGTTTCAATGAGCAGTTCTTC. Using reference TRBV5-4 and TRBJ2-1 for the parts outside the CDR3, the full variable domain is ETGVTQSPTHLIKTRGQQVTLRCSSQSGHNTVSWYQQALGQGPQFIFQYYREEENGRGNFPPRFSGLQFPNYSSELNVNALELDDSALYLCASSFPSGGFNEQFFGPGTRLTVL.

This chain links TRBV4-1 with TRBJ2-5, with 7 bases aligning to TRBD2. Looked up from germline, CDR1 is MGHRA and CDR2 is YSYEKL. CDR3 length: 16 amino acids. V shed 4 bases, J shed 5 bases, and the junction held 13 bases outside the gene matches. The CDR3 DNA is TGCGCCAGCAGCCTCACGGGTGCGGGAGTGGAGGAGACCCAGTACTTC. Translated, it gives CASSLTGAGVEETQYF.

The chain combines TRBV19 with TRBJ2-1, with 9 bases lining up with TRBD1. The CDR3 totals 14 residues. The V gene end was trimmed by 3 bases and the J gene end by 5 bases; junction bases not matched to a gene: 2. Germline V gene sequence: CDR1 LNHDA, CDR2 SQIVND (reference sequence). Written as DNA, the CDR3 is TGTGCCAGTAGTATGGGGGACAGGGACAATGAGCAGTTCTTC. Translating it yields CASSMGDRDNEQFF.

This sequence joins TRBV24-1 and TRBJ2-5, with TRBD2 matching 8 bases. The germline V gene encodes CDR1 KGHDR and CDR2 SFDVKD. This CDR3 comprises 15 residues. Germline trimming cut 2 bases from V and 3 bases from J; bases unmatched to any gene: 4. DNA for the CDR3: TGTGCCACCAGTGATTCAGGGCGGGGGGAAGAGACCCAGTACTTC. The encoded protein is CATSDSGRGEETQYF.

The rearrangement links TRBV4-3 to TRBJ2-2, with a possible D match to TRBD2 (5 bases). Trimming pared 1 base from V and 4 bases from J, leaving 13 bases between. CDR1 LGHNA and CDR2 YSLEER come from the germline V gene. This CDR3 is 16 amino acids long. CDR3 DNA sequence: TGCGCCAGCAGCCAAGGGGAGTCCCCTTCCACCGGGGAGCTGTTTTTT. Translated, it gives CASSQGESPSTGELFF.

This clone was observed a few times. V usage is TRBV6-2 or TRBV6-3 and J usage is TRBJ2-3; TRBD2 agrees at 8 bases. The J segment lost 2 bases and the V segment lost 5 bases, leaving 6 bases of the junction unmatched. Germline CDR1 reads MNHEY; CDR2 reads SVGEGT. The CDR3 covers 15 residues. This CDR3 is CASSLGLANTDTQYF. DNA of the CDR3: TGTGCCAGCAGTCTTGGACTAGCCAACACAGATACGCAGTATTTT.

This clone was counted a few times. The chain has TRBV6-5 and TRBJ2-7, with 7 bases that match TRBD1. Germline V gene sequence: CDR1 MNHEY, CDR2 SVGAGI. The J segment lost 7 bases and the V segment lost 6 bases, leaving 12 bases of the junction unmatched. This CDR3 contains 14 residues. The CDR3 here is CASSLPGPGGEQYF. For the CDR3, the DNA is TGTGCCAGCAGCCTACCGGGTCCAGGGGGAGAGCAGTACTTC.